The clone carrying this T cell receptor (beta chain) was detected only a few times. Its antigen is still unknown. The data originate from a study of blood T cells in healthy people across ages. Regarding the study as a whole: The fall in TCR beta diversity per million T cells was roughly linear with age.

Next came a second PCR, run for about 6 to 12 cycles, which used a sample-barcoded 5' primer along with a J-beta primer mix. TCRdb analysed the 5' RACE reads with MiXCR anew, one entry per CDR3 protein. The sample contains 1.4 million to 1.5 million distinct CDR3 sequences, around two fifths of which appear only once. The CDR3 covers 18 residues. V dropped 1 base and J dropped 6; count of bases not matched to a gene: 10. Germline values: CDR1 LNHNV, CDR2 YYDKDF (reference sequence). The receptor comes from a woman between 18 and 29 years old in good health. Sequenced: blood. The rearrangement uses TRBV15 and TRBJ2-1; 12 bases line up with TRBD2. The CDR3 is CATSRGGPSGRAGNEQFF. The DNA for the CDR3 is TGTGCCACCAGCAGAGGCGGTCCTAGCGGGAGGGCCGGCAATGAGCAGTTCTTC.